Only one count was recorded for the clone carrying this TCR beta chain. These data originate in a study of blood T cell repertoires in COVID-19. The wider study: Acute-phase and convalescent COVID-19 samples originated in the United States, Italy and Spain. PBMCs, B-cell-depleted T cells, or T cells were the source of the cDNA or gDNA that made up the material.

Repertoires were generated with immunoSEQ multiplex PCR, while TCRdb's copy carries only in-frame clones and drops some. The sample holds roughly 120,000 clones; 75% to 95% are singletons and the top ten take 1.5% to 2%. Germline CDR1 reads SGDLS; CDR2 reads YYNGEE. The V end lost 7 bases, the J end lost 2 bases, and 12 bases lay between the germline ends. The CDR3 covers 13 residues. The chain has TRBV9 and TRBJ2-5; D perhaps matches TRBD1 (5 bases). What was sequenced was peripheral blood. This clonotype was sampled from a human donor with active COVID-19. The donor label of this sample is uncertain. The CDR3 loop reads CASAKDIQETQYF. CDR3 in DNA: TGTGCCAGCGCCAAGGACATACAAGAGACCCAGTACTTC.